Listed here are 23 T cell receptor beta chains from one sample, sequenced in a study of shared clonotypes between healthy human individuals. Sequencing used immunoSEQ multiplex PCR; TCRdb keeps in-frame clones, though not all of them. This table holds roughly 2.5 million clones, around 94% found once. Input material: naive CD4+ T cells sorted from blood. Subset reported: CD45RA+ positively selected. The receptors stem from a man between 18 and 29 years old in good health.

The chain has TRBV14 and TRBJ2-7; D is possibly TRBD1 (6 bases). The CDR3 totals 12 residues. Trimming stripped 7 bases from V and 4 bases from J, with 11 bases between. CDR1 SGHDN and CDR2 FVKESK come from the germline V gene. CDR3 in DNA: TGTGCCAGCAAAAACAGGGCGTACGAGCAGTACTTC. Its translation: CASKNRAYEQYF.

The chain combines TRBV7-2 with TRBJ2-6; no reliable D call. Per the germline V gene, CDR1 is SGHTA and CDR2 is FQGNSA. Trimming cost V 10 bases and J 2 bases, with 21 bases left between them. The CDR3 has 17 residues. CDR3 DNA: TGTGCCAATCCGCACCCTTCTTTTGGGGCTGGGGCCAACGTCCTGACTTTC. It codes for CANPHPSFGAGANVLTF.

The V and J genes are TRBV7-2 and TRBJ2-2; 8 bases match TRBD1. The CDR3 extends over 18 amino acids. From germline, CDR1 is SGHTA and CDR2 FQGNSA. J lost 5 bases, V lost 3 bases, and 14 bases had no gene match. The CDR3 protein is CASSFASITGGETGELFF. CDR3 in DNA: TGTGCCAGCAGCTTCGCGTCGATTACAGGGGGAGAAACCGGGGAGCTGTTTTTT.

The chain uses TRBV5-1 and TRBJ1-1; D ambiguous. Germline values: CDR1 SGHRS, CDR2 YFSETQ. Trimming shortened V by 3 bases and J by 1 base, and 7 bases separated the two germline ends. This CDR3 comprises 13 residues. The CDR3 DNA reads TGCGCCAGCAGCTGGGCGGAGAACACTGAAGCTTTCTTT. Its protein is CASSWAENTEAFF.

The V call is TRBV9, the J call TRBJ1-2; D is ambiguous. Per the germline V gene, CDR1 is SGDLS and CDR2 is YYNGEE. Trimming stripped 5 bases from V and 1 base from J, with 15 bases between. CDR3 length: 15 residues. The chain's CDR3 is CASSGDPGGNYGYTF. The DNA of the CDR3 is TGTGCCAGCAGTGGTGACCCCGGCGGTAACTATGGCTACACCTTC.

This sequence joins TRBV19 and TRBJ2-7; D not resolved. CDR1 and CDR2 (germline): LNHDA, SQIVND (reference sequence). V lost 3 bases to trimming and J lost 0 bases, with 9 bases between them. CDR3 length equals 14 residues. The DNA for the CDR3 is TGTGCCAGTAGTATCGGTTTGAGCTCCTACGAGCAGTACTTC. Protein: CASSIGLSSYEQYF.

The rearrangement joins TRBV30 to TRBJ1-5; D perhaps matches TRBD1 (5 bases). The CDR3 spans 15 residues. The germline V gene has CDR1 GTSNPN and CDR2 SVGIG (reference sequence). Trimming removed 1 base at V and 3 bases at J, with 13 bases between. This CDR3 reads CAWSGAGPFNQPQHF. The DNA of the CDR3 is TGTGCCTGGAGTGGGGCGGGACCCTTCAATCAGCCCCAGCATTTT.

The CDR3 sequence: CASSFGRRSYEQYF. The DNA of the CDR3 is TGTGCCAGCAGCTTCGGACGTCGGTCCTACGAGCAGTACTTC. The chain joins TRBV7-2 to TRBJ2-7; no definite D call. The length of the CDR3 is 14 residues. V was shortened by 3 bases and J by 1 base, with 10 bases between the two germline ends. The germline CDR1 and CDR2 sequences are SGHTA and FQGNSA.

The genes are TRBV20-1 and TRBJ2-1; TRBD2 might be the D (5 bases). There are 11 residues in the CDR3. Germline lookup yields CDR1 DFQATT and CDR2 SNEGSKA (reference sequence). Trimming cost V 5 bases and J 9 bases, with 11 bases left between them. CDR3 nucleotides: TGCAGTGCTCACGGACTGGGTGAGCAGTTCTTC. Residues: CSAHGLGEQFF.

The chain joins TRBV18 to TRBJ1-4, with 8 bases identical to TRBD1. This CDR3 is built from 15 residues. CDR1 is KGHSH, CDR2 LQKENI, per germline. J gave up 7 bases and V 3 bases, and 7 bases lay outside the gene matches. The CDR3 nucleotides read TGTGCCAGCTCACCCAGACAGGGGAGTGTTGAAAAACTGTTTTTT. Translating it yields CASSPRQGSVEKLFF.

Remarks on this clone: One end of the junction is discordant with germline, which a read error may explain. DNA of the CDR3: TGCGCCAGCAGCCAAGATCGGGCAGGGGGGATCACAGATATGCAGTATTTT. Protein sequence: CASSQDRAGGITDMQYF. The V call is TRBV4-1, the J call TRBJ2-3; weak D call: TRBD1 (7 bases). The CDR3 covers 17 residues. Germline CDR1 and CDR2: MGHRA and YSYEKL.

The chain links TRBV30 to TRBJ1-6, with D possibly matching TRBD1 (6 bases). Per germline, CDR1 GTSNPN and CDR2 SVGIG (reference sequence). The CDR3 extends over 14 amino acids. The ends were cut back, 5 bases at V and 2 bases at J, with 10 bases in the middle. The CDR3 is CAWEGGPYNSPLHF. The CDR3 DNA reads as TGTGCCTGGGAGGGGGGCCCCTATAATTCACCCCTCCACTTT.

The chain is built from TRBV28 and TRBJ1-2, with 9 bases matching TRBD1. The CDR3 extends over 16 amino acids. Germline loops: CDR1 MDHEN, CDR2 SYDVKM. The V segment lost 5 bases and the J segment 4 bases; nucleotides outside the gene matches: 11. CDR3 in amino acids: CASSTYRDRVIYGYTF. CDR3 DNA sequence: TGTGCCAGCAGTACGTACAGGGACAGGGTAATCTATGGCTACACCTTC.

This chain uses TRBV19 with TRBJ2-7; perhaps D is TRBD1 or TRBD2 (5 bases each). CDR1 and CDR2 from the germline V gene are LNHDA and SQIVND (reference sequence). This CDR3 region has 16 residues. Between the trimmed V and J ends, which lost 5 bases and 2 bases, there was a span of 19 bases. CDR3 residues: CASSALSGTRAYEQYF. The CDR3 DNA follows: TGTGCCAGTAGTGCGTTATCCGGGACCCGGGCCTACGAGCAGTACTTC.

The gene calls are TRBV7-9 and TRBJ2-7; 7 positions match TRBD2. CDR1 SEHNR and CDR2 FQNEAQ come from the germline V gene (reference sequence). The V and J ends lost 4 bases and 1 base, in that order; junction bases with no gene match: 7. This CDR3 is 15 amino acids long. The CDR3 loop reads CASSWGGSKSYEQYF. The CDR3 coding sequence is TGTGCCAGCAGCTGGGGCGGGAGTAAATCCTACGAGCAGTACTTC. Looking up the rest from reference TRBV7-9 and TRBJ2-7 gives the full variable domain: DTGVSQNPRHKITKRGQNVTFRCDPISEHNRLYWYRQTLGQGPEFLTYFQNEAQLEKSRLLSDRFSAERPKGSFSTLEIQRTEQGDSAMYLCASSWGGSKSYEQYFGPGTRLTVT.

The chain is built from TRBV5-4 and TRBJ1-1; 7 bases are shared with TRBD1. Germline V gene lookup returns CDR1 SGHNT and CDR2 YYREEE (reference sequence). Unmatched junction bases numbered 6, after V lost 0 bases and J lost 1 base. The CDR3 runs to 16 residues. The CDR3 loop is CASSLDGGGTNTEAFF. Written as DNA, the CDR3 is TGTGCCAGCAGCTTGGATGGAGGGGGCACGAACACTGAAGCTTTCTTT.

J is TRBJ2-2 and V is TRBV6-5; D is ambiguous. The germline V gene has CDR1 MNHEY and CDR2 SVGAGI. V lost 1 base to trimming and J lost 1 base, with 10 bases between them. The CDR3 is made up of 16 amino acids. CDR3 in amino acids: CASSYFGPQNTGELFF. CDR3 nucleotide sequence: TGTGCCAGCAGTTACTTCGGACCCCAGAACACCGGGGAGCTGTTTTTT.

The chain carries TRBV5-6 and TRBJ2-3; D is uncertain. Germline lookup yields CDR1 SGHDT and CDR2 YYEEEE. The CDR3 runs 14 residues. Trimming stripped 4 bases from V and 4 bases from J, with 13 bases between. CDR3: CASSPVASADTQYF. CDR3 DNA: TGTGCCAGCAGCCCCGTCGCGAGCGCAGATACGCAGTATTTT.

The V and J genes are TRBV4-1 and TRBJ1-2; 8 nucleotides match TRBD1. Germline V gene data show CDR1 as MGHRA and CDR2 as YSYEKL. Trimming at V came to 3 bases and at J to 4 bases, leaving 1 base not matched to a gene. The CDR3 has 13 residues. The DNA of the CDR3 is TGCGCCAGCAGCCATCAGGGGGCCTATGGCTACACCTTC. Protein product: CASSHQGAYGYTF.

As to this clone: At the DNA level, this CDR3 is encoded by other sequences in the same sample as well. The V and J genes are TRBV7-9 and TRBJ2-1, with TRBD1 matching 8 bases. Trimming removed 4 bases from V and 0 bases from J; junction bases left unmatched: 2. This CDR3 is built from 15 residues. Per the germline V gene, CDR1 is SEHNR and CDR2 is FQNEAQ (reference sequence). The CDR3 nucleotides read TGTGCCAGCAGCTCTACAGGGGGCTCCTACAATGAGCAGTTCTTC. Amino acid sequence: CASSSTGGSYNEQFF.

The chain carries TRBV9 and TRBJ2-2; D may be TRBD2 (5 bases). Trimming took 5 bases from V and 4 from J, leaving 15 bases between them. Germline V CDR1 and CDR2: SGDLS, YYNGEE. The CDR3 contains 15 residues. CDR3 residues: CASSRDPAGTGELFF. CDR3 nucleotide sequence: TGTGCCAGCAGTCGTGACCCTGCGGGCACCGGGGAGCTGTTTTTT.

Turning to this clone: The sample has other DNA sequences that encode this CDR3 too. The chain combines TRBV7-3 with TRBJ2-5; D ambiguous. The CDR3 contains 13 residues. Germline loops: CDR1 SGHTA, CDR2 FQGTGA. Trimming took off 5 bases at V and 1 base at J, with 8 bases between the two ends. This CDR3 reads CASSLTPQETQYF. In DNA, the CDR3 is TGTGCCAGCAGCCTCACCCCCCAAGAGACCCAGTACTTC.

V usage is TRBV10-3 and J usage is TRBJ2-3, with TRBD2 matching 14 bases. The junction had 11 bases not matched to a gene; V was cut back by 10 bases and J by 2 bases. The CDR3 has 17 amino acids. Germline V gene sequence: CDR1 ENHRY, CDR2 SYGVKD. The CDR3 sequence: CATLTTSGRADTDTQYF. The CDR3 DNA is TGTGCCACCCTGACGACTAGCGGGAGGGCCGACACAGATACGCAGTATTTT.